One sample yielded the 22 T cell receptor beta chains listed below, sequenced in a study of beta chain features in type 1 diabetes. What these receptors recognize is not known. Overall study results and limits: People with Type 1 diabetes carried modestly yet significantly shorter TCRB CDR3s in all four CD4+ subsets.

Isolated RNA was reverse transcribed in full, so expressed TCRB transcripts were sequenced. Libraries were prepared by immunoSEQ multiplex PCR; TCRdb keeps only in-frame clonotypes and omits some of them. This sample has about 150,000 clones, with about 13% found just once. Sequenced: central memory CD4+ T cells from blood. The receptors shown here come from a man between 18 and 35 years old with type 1 diabetes.

This clone has more than one count but fewer than ten. This chain links TRBV11-2 with TRBJ1-2, with TRBD1 as a possible D gene (6 bases). V was trimmed by 5 bases and J by 6 bases, leaving 16 bases between them. CDR3 size: 14 residues. CDR1 and CDR2 from the germline V gene are SGHAT and FQNNGV. The CDR3 here is CASSLVGYRDGYTF. CDR3 DNA sequence: TGTGCCAGCAGCCTGGTGGGGTACAGGGATGGCTACACCTTC.

V and J are TRBV15 and TRBJ2-5, with 7 bases fitting TRBD2. The V and J ends lost 0 bases and 4 bases, in that order; junction bases with no gene match: 5. CDR3 length equals 15 residues. Germline CDR1 LNHNV, CDR2 YYDKDF (reference sequence). CDR3 residues: CATSREAGVGETQYF. DNA of the CDR3: TGTGCCACCAGCAGAGAGGCGGGGGTTGGAGAGACCCAGTACTTC.

This clone was counted between two and nine times. The chain uses TRBV4-2 and TRBJ1-2, with TRBD1 identical over 9 bases. Per the germline V gene, CDR1 is LGHNA and CDR2 is YNFKEQ. This CDR3 is 14 amino acids long. The V gene end was trimmed by 0 bases and the J gene end by 4 bases; junction bases not matched to a gene: 0. Here the CDR3 DNA reads TGTGCCAGCAGCCAAGAGACAGGGGGCTATGGCTACACCTTC. The encoded protein is CASSQETGGYGYTF.

This clone came up a few times. The chain links TRBV30 to TRBJ2-5; D not certain. The germline V and J ends were trimmed by 1 base and 5 bases, with 8 bases remaining between them. Looked up from germline, CDR1 is GTSNPN and CDR2 is SVGIG (reference sequence). This CDR3 spans 12 amino acids. CDR3 nucleotide sequence: TGTGCCTGGAGTGCGATGACGGAGACCCAGTACTTC. This codes for CAWSAMTETQYF.

The J gene is TRBJ2-7, the V gene TRBV6-5; no firm D call. Trimming pared 0 bases from V and 1 base from J, leaving 13 bases between. The CDR3 runs 16 residues. CDR1 is MNHEY and CDR2 is SVGAGI in the germline V gene. CDR3 amino acids: CASSYSMSPTSYEQYF. The DNA of the CDR3 is TGTGCCAGCAGTTACTCGATGAGCCCGACATCCTACGAGCAGTACTTC.

This clone was observed a few times. The chain joins TRBV18 to TRBJ1-4; no clear D. Germline assignment: CDR1 KGHSH and CDR2 LQKENI. This CDR3 has 15 amino acids. Between the trimmed V and J ends, which lost 3 bases and 7 bases, there was a span of 15 bases. The CDR3 coding sequence is TGTGCCAGCTCACCCTCGACACACGGAGGTGAAAAACTGTTTTTT. Translation gives CASSPSTHGGEKLFF.

This clone came up many times. The chain is built from TRBV5-4 and TRBJ2-4; tentatively, D is TRBD1 or TRBD2 (5 bases each). Trimming pared 1 base from V and 5 bases from J, leaving 10 bases between. Germline values: CDR1 SGHNT, CDR2 YYREEE (reference sequence). There are 14 residues in the CDR3. CDR3 region: CASSLRDGQNIQYF. CDR3 nucleotide sequence: TGTGCCAGCAGCTTGAGGGACGGCCAAAACATTCAGTACTTC.

This clone has only a few counts. The V and J genes are TRBV7-2 and TRBJ2-3; no clear D. Germline CDR1 SGHTA, CDR2 FQGNSA. The V end lost 2 bases, the J end lost 6 bases, and 6 bases lay between the germline ends. The CDR3 runs to 12 residues. The CDR3 loop is CASSLYADTQYF. For the CDR3, the DNA is TGTGCCAGCAGCTTATACGCGGATACGCAGTATTTT.

This clone was counted ten times or more. The V and J genes are TRBV7-2 and TRBJ1-2; D is unresolved. Germline CDR1 SGHTA, CDR2 FQGNSA. V was pared by 5 bases and J by 3 bases, with 10 bases between. The CDR3 runs 13 residues. As DNA, the CDR3 is TGTGCCAGCAGCCCCTCGACTGACTATGGCTACACCTTC. Translating gives CASSPSTDYGYTF.

This clone was seen a few times. This chain joins TRBV15 and TRBJ2-7; no firm D call. CDR3 length: 14 amino acids. V was clipped by 0 bases and J by 1 base, with 7 bases between them. Germline V lookup: CDR1 LNHNV, CDR2 YYDKDF (reference sequence). This CDR3 reads CATSREAVSYEQYF. DNA of the CDR3: TGTGCCACCAGCAGAGAGGCGGTGTCCTACGAGCAGTACTTC.

Remarks on this clone: This may stem from a read error, because a much larger clone lies one nucleotide away. The rearrangement links TRBV2 to TRBJ2-5; 10 nucleotides match TRBD2. There are 18 residues in the CDR3. The V gene's germline CDR1 is SNHLY and CDR2 FYNNEI. V lost 3 bases to trimming and J lost 5 bases; unmatched junction nucleotides: 15. The CDR3 nucleotides are TGTGCCAGCAGTGACTGGGGAGCTAGCGGGGGAGGGAAGGAGACCCAGTACTTC. Protein: CASSDWGASGGGKETQYF.

There are a few counts of this clone. The chain uses TRBV29-1 and TRBJ2-5; perhaps D is TRBD1 or TRBD2 (5 bases each). The V gene lost 5 bases and the J gene lost 1 base, with 14 bases spanning the gap. Germline assignment: CDR1 SQVTM and CDR2 ANQGSEA. The CDR3 runs 14 residues. The CDR3 nucleotides are TGCAGCGTTCCAGACACGGGGACCCAAGAGACCCAGTACTTC. Amino acid sequence: CSVPDTGTQETQYF.

This clone was seen ten or more times. The chain has TRBV30 and TRBJ2-7; perhaps D is TRBD1 or TRBD2 (5 bases each). The CDR3 spans 11 residues. The V end was cut by 0 bases, the J end by 9 bases, with 9 bases between. Germline V gene lookup returns CDR1 GTSNPN and CDR2 SVGIG (reference sequence). The CDR3 reads CAWSVGVLQYF. For the CDR3, the DNA is TGTGCCTGGAGTGTGGGGGTCTTGCAGTACTTC.

The V call is TRBV2, the J call TRBJ2-1; 7 nucleotides agree with TRBD2. The CDR3 extends over 14 amino acids. Trimming removed 4 bases from V and 6 bases from J; junction bases left unmatched: 6. The germline V gene encodes CDR1 SNHLY and CDR2 FYNNEI. The CDR3 nucleotides are TGTGCCAGCAGTGTCAGGACTAGAAGCAATGAGCAGTTCTTC. Protein: CASSVRTRSNEQFF.

This clone was detected only a few times. The V gene is TRBV9, the J gene TRBJ1-2; 8 nucleotides match TRBD1. The CDR3 loop spans 13 amino acids. Germline CDR1 SGDLS, CDR2 YYNGEE. V shed 3 bases and J 8 bases; nucleotides not matched to a gene: 6. CDR3 region: CASSAPDRAGYTF. The CDR3, as DNA: TGTGCCAGCAGCGCCCCGGACAGGGCAGGCTACACCTTC.

This clone was counted between two and nine times. The rearrangement links TRBV9 to TRBJ2-3; the D gene is possibly TRBD1 (5 bases). The CDR3 loop spans 17 amino acids. CDR1 SGDLS and CDR2 YYNGEE come from the germline V gene. V was clipped by 0 bases and J by 0 bases, with 14 bases between them. Written as DNA, the CDR3 is TGTGCCAGCAGCGTAGCGGCCAGGGCCGGAAGCACAGATACGCAGTATTTT. This sequence encodes CASSVAARAGSTDTQYF.

Only a few counts were recorded for this clone. This chain uses TRBV5-6 with TRBJ2-2; no clear D. The V and J ends lost 1 base and 6 bases respectively, with 4 bases between them. This CDR3 comprises 12 residues. Germline V CDR1 and CDR2: SGHDT, YYEEEE. The CDR3 DNA sequence: TGTGCCAGCAGCTTGCGGTCCGGGGAGCTGTTTTTT. Translation: CASSLRSGELFF. Combining the CDR3 with reference TRBV5-6 and TRBJ2-2 gives the whole variable domain DAGVTQSPTHLIKTRGQQVTLRCSPKSGHDTVSWYQQALGQGPQFIFQYYEEEERQRGNFPDRFSGHQFPNYSSELNVNALLLGDSALYLCASSLRSGELFFGEGSRLTVL.

This clone was found a few times. The same CDR3 arises from other DNA sequences in this sample as well. The chain employs TRBV18 and TRBJ2-5, with D hard to call. The CDR3 loop spans 13 amino acids. Trimming cost V 2 bases and J 2 bases, with 6 bases left between them. Germline assignment: CDR1 KGHSH and CDR2 LQKENI. CDR3 sequence reads: CASSPGLQETQYF. The CDR3 nucleotides are TGTGCCAGCTCACCAGGGCTGCAAGAGACCCAGTACTTC.

The DNA for the CDR3 is TGTGCCAGCAGCTCGCAGGGACCGAACACCGGGGAGCTGTTTTTT. Translation: CASSSQGPNTGELFF. This rearrangement joins TRBV7-3 to TRBJ2-2; D may match TRBD1 or TRBD2 (5 bases each). Germline loops: CDR1 SGHTA, CDR2 FQGTGA. V gave up 4 bases and J gave up 0 bases, with 9 bases separating them. This CDR3 contains 15 residues.

A few counts support this clone. J is TRBJ2-7 and V is TRBV29-1; D perhaps matches TRBD2 (6 bases). Germline assignment: CDR1 SQVTM and CDR2 ANQGSEA. The length of the CDR3 is 12 residues. V shed 8 bases and J shed 2 bases, with 13 bases lying between them. The CDR3 is CSFCGETYEQYF. The CDR3 nucleotides are TGCAGCTTTTGCGGGGAGACCTACGAGCAGTACTTC.

V and J are TRBV27 and TRBJ1-3; unclear D gene. CDR1 and CDR2 (germline): MNHEY, SMNVEV (reference sequence). With 4 bases removed from V and 0 bases from J, the gap between germline ends came to 7 bases. This CDR3 contains 14 residues. Here the CDR3 reads CASSSRSSGNTIYF. CDR3 nucleotides: TGTGCCAGCAGTTCCAGGAGCTCTGGAAACACCATATATTTT.

This sequence joins TRBV28 and TRBJ2-4; perhaps TRBD2 as D (6 bases). Germline V gene lookup returns CDR1 MDHEN and CDR2 SYDVKM. The V end lost 7 bases, the J end lost 5 bases, and 12 bases lay between the germline ends. This CDR3 is 13 amino acids long. The DNA for the CDR3 is TGTGCCAGCACGATGGGCGGGGAAAACATTCAGTACTTC. Translated, it gives CASTMGGENIQYF. Supplemented by reference TRBV28 and TRBJ2-4, the full variable domain reads DVKVTQSSRYLVKRTGEKVFLECVQDMDHENMFWYRQDPGLGLRLIYFSYDVKMKEKGDIPEGYSVSREKKERFSLILESASTNQTSMYLCASTMGGENIQYFGAGTRLSVL.